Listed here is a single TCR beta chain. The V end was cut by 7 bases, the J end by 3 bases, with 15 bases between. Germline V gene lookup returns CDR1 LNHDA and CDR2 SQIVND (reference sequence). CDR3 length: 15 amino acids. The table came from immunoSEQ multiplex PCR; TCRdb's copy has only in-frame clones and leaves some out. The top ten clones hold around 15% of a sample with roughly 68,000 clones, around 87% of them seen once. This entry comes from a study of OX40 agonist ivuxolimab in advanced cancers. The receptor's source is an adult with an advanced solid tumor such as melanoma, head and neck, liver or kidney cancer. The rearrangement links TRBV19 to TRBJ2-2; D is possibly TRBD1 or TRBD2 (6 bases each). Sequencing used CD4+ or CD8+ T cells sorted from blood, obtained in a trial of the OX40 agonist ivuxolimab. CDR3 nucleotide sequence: TGTGCCAGTATCCCGAATAGGGGGGACACCGGGGAGCTGTTTTTT. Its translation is CASIPNRGDTGELFF.